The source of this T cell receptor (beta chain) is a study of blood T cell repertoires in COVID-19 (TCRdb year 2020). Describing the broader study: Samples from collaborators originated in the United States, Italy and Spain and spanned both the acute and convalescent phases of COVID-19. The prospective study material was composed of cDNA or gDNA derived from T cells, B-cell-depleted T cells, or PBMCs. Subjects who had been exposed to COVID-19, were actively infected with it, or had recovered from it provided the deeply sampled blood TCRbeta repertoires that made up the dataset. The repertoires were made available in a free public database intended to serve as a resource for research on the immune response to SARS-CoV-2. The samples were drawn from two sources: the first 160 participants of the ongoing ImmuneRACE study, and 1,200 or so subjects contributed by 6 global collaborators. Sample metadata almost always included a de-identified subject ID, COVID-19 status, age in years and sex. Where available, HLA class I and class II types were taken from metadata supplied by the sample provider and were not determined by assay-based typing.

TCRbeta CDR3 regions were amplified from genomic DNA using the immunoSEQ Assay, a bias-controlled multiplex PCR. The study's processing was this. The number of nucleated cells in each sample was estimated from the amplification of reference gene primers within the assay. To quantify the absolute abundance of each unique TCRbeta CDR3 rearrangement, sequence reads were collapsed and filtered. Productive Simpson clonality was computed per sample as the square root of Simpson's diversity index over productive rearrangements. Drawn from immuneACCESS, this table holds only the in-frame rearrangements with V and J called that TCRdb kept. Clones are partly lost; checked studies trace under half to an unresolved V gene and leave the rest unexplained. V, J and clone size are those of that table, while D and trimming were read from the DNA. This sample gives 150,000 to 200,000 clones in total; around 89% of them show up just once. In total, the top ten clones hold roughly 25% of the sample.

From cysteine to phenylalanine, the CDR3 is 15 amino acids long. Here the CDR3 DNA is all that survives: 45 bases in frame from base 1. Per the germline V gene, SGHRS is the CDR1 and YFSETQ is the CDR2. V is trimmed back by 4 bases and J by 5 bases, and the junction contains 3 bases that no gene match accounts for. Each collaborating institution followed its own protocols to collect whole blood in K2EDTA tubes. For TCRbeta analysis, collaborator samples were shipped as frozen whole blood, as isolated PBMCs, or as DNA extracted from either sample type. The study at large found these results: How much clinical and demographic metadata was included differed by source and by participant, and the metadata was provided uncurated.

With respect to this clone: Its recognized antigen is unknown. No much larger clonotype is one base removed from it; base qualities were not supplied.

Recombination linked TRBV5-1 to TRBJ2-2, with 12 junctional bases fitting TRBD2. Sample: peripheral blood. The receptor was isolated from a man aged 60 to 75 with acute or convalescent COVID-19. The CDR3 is CASSVTSGRTGELFF. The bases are TGCGCCAGCAGCGTGACTAGCGGGAGAACCGGGGAGCTGTTTTTT.